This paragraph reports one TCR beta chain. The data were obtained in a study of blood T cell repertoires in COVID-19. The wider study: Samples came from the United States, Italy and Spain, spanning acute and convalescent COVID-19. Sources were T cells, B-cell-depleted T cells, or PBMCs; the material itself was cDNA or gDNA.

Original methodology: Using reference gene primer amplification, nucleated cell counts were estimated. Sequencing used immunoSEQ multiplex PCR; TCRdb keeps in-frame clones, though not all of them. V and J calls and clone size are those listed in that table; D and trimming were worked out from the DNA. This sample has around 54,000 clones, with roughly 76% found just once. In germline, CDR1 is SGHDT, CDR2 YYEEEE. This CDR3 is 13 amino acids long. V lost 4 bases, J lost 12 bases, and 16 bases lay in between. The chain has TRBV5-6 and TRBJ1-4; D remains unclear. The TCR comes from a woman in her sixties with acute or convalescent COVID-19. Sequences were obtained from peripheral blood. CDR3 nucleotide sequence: TGTGCCAGCAGCCAGGATAATGAATTGGAACTGTTTTTT. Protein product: CASSQDNELELFF. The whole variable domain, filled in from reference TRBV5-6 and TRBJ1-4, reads DAGVTQSPTHLIKTRGQQVTLRCSPKSGHDTVSWYQQALGQGPQFIFQYYEEEERQRGNFPDRFSGHQFPNYSSELNVNALLLGDSALYLCASSQDNELELFFGSGTQLSVL.